The entry that follows covers one T cell receptor (beta chain) sequence. The CDR3 has 13 residues. With 3 bases clipped from V and 5 bases from J, the junction kept 4 bases outside the gene matches. Germline-derived CDR1 and CDR2 are GTSNPN and SVGIG (reference sequence). This sample was included in a study of T cell changes during pregnancy in multiple sclerosis. The repertoire was sequenced with immunoSEQ multiplex PCR; TCRdb's copy has only in-frame clones and lacks some. The sample records about 42,000 clones, about nine tenths being singletons. The source material was CD4+ T cells from peripheral blood mononuclear cells, sampled in the second trimester of pregnancy. The chain joins TRBV30 to TRBJ2-5, with 9 bases identical to TRBD2. This sequence originates from a female donor with multiple sclerosis, enrolled in a pregnancy study. The CDR3 sequence: CAWSLAGRETQYF. The CDR3 coding sequence is TGTGCCTGGAGCCTAGCGGGAAGGGAGACCCAGTACTTC.